This T cell receptor beta chain stems from a study of blood T cell repertoires in COVID-19. Study context: The United States, Italy and Spain provided the acute and convalescent COVID-19 samples. PBMCs, B-cell-depleted T cells, or T cells were the source of the cDNA or gDNA that made up the material.

In the original workflow: Estimated nucleated cell counts came from reference gene primer amplification. Here immunoSEQ multiplex PCR was the method, and the copy in TCRdb shows in-frame clones only, minus some. V and J calls and clone size are those listed in that table; D and trimming were worked out from the DNA. Of about 97,000 clones in the sample, 85% to 90% were seen once. The V segment lost 4 bases and the J segment 3 bases; nucleotides outside the gene matches: 2. Germline V gene lookup returns CDR1 SQVTM and CDR2 ANQGSEA. The CDR3 spans 12 residues. Sequencing input: peripheral blood. This sequence was found in a human donor in a cohort sampled during active COVID-19. This rearrangement joins TRBV29-1 to TRBJ1-1; 7 nucleotides match TRBD1. The CDR3 is CSVGQGYTEAFF. As DNA, the CDR3 is TGCAGCGTTGGACAGGGTTACACTGAAGCTTTCTTT.